This T cell receptor (beta chain) was obtained from a study of regulatory T cells. Study-level results: In CD3G-deficient patients, conventional CD4+ T cells were enriched for hydrophobic CDR3 residues at positions 6 and 7. Patient repertoires had restricted TRB V-J pairs and skewed V and J usage, most in Tregs.

All CD3G-deficient patients showed autoimmunity, more severe in two. At testing, patients were 2 to 39 years old, with reduced naive and increased memory T-cell proportions. CD4+ cells were sorted into CD25-high CD127-low regulatory cells and CD25-low CD127-high conventional cells. The primer mix had 52 TRBV and 13 TRBJ primers. Profiled with immunoSEQ multiplex PCR; TCRdb holds only in-frame clones, not every one. The sample holds approximately 29,000 clones, nearly 95% seen once. This CDR3 comprises 17 residues. V lost 3 bases, J lost 1 base, and 19 bases lay in between. CDR1 is SGHRS and CDR2 is YFSETQ in the germline V gene. On this clone: Its antigen remains unidentified.

Sequenced: conventional CD4+ T cells sorted from blood. The chain joins TRBV5-1 to TRBJ2-5; D perhaps matches TRBD1 (7 bases). This clonotype originated in a child aged 2-15 years with CD3G deficiency. The CDR3 is CASSWGDRRSSQETQYF. As DNA, the CDR3 is TGCGCCAGCAGCTGGGGGGACAGACGTTCGAGCCAAGAGACCCAGTACTTC.